This TCR beta chain was identified in a study of blood T cells in healthy people across ages. The germline gives CDR1 DFQATT, CDR2 SNEGSKA (reference sequence). The CDR3 is 17 amino acids. V lost 2 bases, J lost 7 bases, and 14 bases stayed unmatched. To note about this clonotype: What it binds is unknown.

Alongside a J-beta primer mix, a sample-barcoded 5' primer served in a second PCR lasting 7 to 11 cycles. Each of the cDNA molecules was tagged by a template-switch adaptor with 12 random nucleotides. In TCRdb, the 5' RACE reads were re-called with MiXCR into one record per CDR3 protein. This table holds around 1,500,000 distinct CDR3 sequences, 28% found once. Study results and caveats: PBMCs left unsorted prevented a conclusive naive versus antigen-experienced comparison.

Sequenced input: blood. This sequence joins TRBV20-1 and TRBJ2-7; 13 bases map to TRBD2. The clonotype comes from a woman younger than 45 in good health. The DNA of the CDR3 is TGCAGTGCTAGAAGAACTAGCGGGAGGGTTCAAGACAATGAGCAGTACTTC. Encoded protein: CSARRTSGRVQDNEQYF.